The 12 T cell receptor beta chains presented below share a single source sample, sequenced in a study of blood T cell repertoires in COVID-19 (dated by TCRdb to the early 2020s). Library preparation used the immunoSEQ multiplex PCR assay. TCRdb obtained this table from immuneACCESS and retained in-frame rearrangements with V and J assigned. These tables miss some clones; where compared with another copy, unresolved V genes account for less than half of the shortfall, and the remainder is unexplained. In all, the sample holds around 300,000 clones, and 88% of those were seen once. The ten biggest clones cover 1.6% of the sample. Sequenced: peripheral blood. All receptors come from a woman aged 25 to 39 with COVID-19, enrolled during active disease.

The genes are TRBV5-6 and TRBJ1-1, with D perhaps matching TRBD1 (6 bases). V was pared by 0 bases and J by 4 bases, with 16 bases between. Germline values: CDR1 SGHDT, CDR2 YYEEEE. This CDR3 is 16 amino acids long. The CDR3 bases are TGTGCCAGCAGCTTGGACCTTGACAGGCCGGGCACTGAAGCTTTCTTT. Amino acid sequence: CASSLDLDRPGTEAFF.

The V and J genes are TRBV5-1 and TRBJ2-3; the match to TRBD2 covers 8 bases. Trimming cost V 2 bases and J 1 base; bases outside gene matches: 3. Per the germline V gene, CDR1 is SGHRS and CDR2 is YFSETQ. The CDR3 extends over 15 amino acids. The CDR3 nucleotides read TGCGCCAGCAGCTTTAGCGGGGCCCGCACAGATACGCAGTATTTT. The encoded protein is CASSFSGARTDTQYF.

This clone was seen once. V is TRBV28 and J is TRBJ1-1; 10 bases align to TRBD1. V lost 4 bases to trimming and J lost 0 bases; unmatched junction nucleotides: 8. Germline values: CDR1 MDHEN, CDR2 SYDVKM. The CDR3 is 17 amino acids. The CDR3 sequence is CASSSRDRGLLNTEAFF. In DNA form, the CDR3 reads TGTGCCAGCAGTTCCCGGGACAGGGGCCTATTGAACACTGAAGCTTTCTTT.

The DNA for the CDR3 is TGTGCCAGCAGCCAAAATATCGCCGTCTGGGCTGGAGGCTACACCTTC. Its translation: CASSQNIAVWAGGYTF. The rearrangement links TRBV3-1 (or the pseudogene TRBV3-2) to TRBJ1-2; no definite D call. CDR1 is LGHDT and CDR2 is YNNKEL in the germline V gene (reference sequence). The CDR3 is 16 residues long. Trimming removed 2 bases at V and 8 bases at J, with 21 bases between.

This clone was recorded once. The chain combines TRBV27 with TRBJ2-1, with a possible D match to TRBD2 (6 bases). The CDR3 runs 15 residues. The germline V gene encodes CDR1 MNHEY and CDR2 SMNVEV (reference sequence). Trimming pared 4 bases from V and 2 bases from J, leaving 12 bases between. The CDR3 DNA follows: TGTGCCAGCAGTTATGGGGGGACCCCCTACAATGAGCAGTTCTTC. Residues: CASSYGGTPYNEQFF.

V and J are TRBV23-1 and TRBJ1-5; 7 nucleotides match TRBD1. TRBV23-1 is noted as an ORF with a role that remains uncertain. V was pared by 8 bases and J by 6 bases, with 13 bases of the junction left unmatched. CDR3 length: 15 amino acids. The CDR3 sequence is CASSLDREGGQPQHF. In DNA, the CDR3 is TGCGCCAGCTCTCTAGACAGGGAAGGAGGTCAGCCCCAGCATTTT.

The chain links TRBV6-4 to TRBJ1-5, with unresolved D. The germline gives CDR1 MRHNA, CDR2 SNTAGT. Trimming removed 6 bases at V and 7 bases at J, with 19 bases between. The CDR3 loop spans 15 amino acids. In DNA, the CDR3 is TGTGCCAGCAGCCCTAATTGGGGATCGGGACAGCCCCAGCATTTT. Residues: CASSPNWGSGQPQHF.

This rearrangement joins TRBV11-3 to TRBJ1-1; a possible D gene is TRBD1 (5 bases). CDR3 length equals 16 residues. Trimming pared 5 bases from V and 1 base from J, leaving 17 bases between. Germline V gene lookup returns CDR1 SGHNT and CDR2 YENEEA. The CDR3 DNA sequence: TGTGCCAGCAGCATGGGGTCAGGGTTAGGGAACACTGAAGCTTTCTTT. Protein: CASSMGSGLGNTEAFF.

CDR3 nucleotide sequence: TGTGCCAGTAGTATTTCGGCAGGGGGGAATCAGCCCCAGCATTTT. It specifies CASSISAGGNQPQHF. The chain links TRBV19 to TRBJ1-5; 7 nucleotides line up with TRBD1. V shed 3 bases, J shed 4 bases, and the junction held 6 bases outside the gene matches. This CDR3 is 15 amino acids long. Germline values: CDR1 LNHDA, CDR2 SQIVND (reference sequence). Combining the CDR3 with reference TRBV19 and TRBJ1-5 gives the whole variable domain DGGITQSPKYLFRKEGQNVTLSCEQNLNHDAMYWYRQDPGQGLRLIYYSQIVNDFQKGDIAEGYSVSREKKESFPLTVTSAQKNPTAFYLCASSISAGGNQPQHFGDGTRLSIL.

The chain is built from TRBV11-2 and TRBJ2-6, with D uncertain. Germline values: CDR1 SGHAT, CDR2 FQNNGV. CDR3 size: 12 residues. The V end lost 0 bases, the J end lost 18 bases, and 12 bases lay between the germline ends. DNA of the CDR3: TGTGCCAGCAGCTTAGATTATAAATCGTCGACTTTC. Protein product: CASSLDYKSSTF.

J is TRBJ2-3 and V is TRBV19; 9 bases match TRBD2. Per germline, CDR1 LNHDA and CDR2 SQIVND (reference sequence). CDR3 length: 17 amino acids. J lost 6 bases, V lost 6 bases, and 16 bases had no gene match. CDR3 in amino acids: CASSPLIAGDNGDTQYF. The CDR3 DNA sequence: TGTGCCAGTAGCCCCCTTATAGCGGGGGATAACGGGGATACGCAGTATTTT.

This chain joins TRBV18 and TRBJ1-2; 10 bases match TRBD1. V gave up 0 bases and J gave up 5 bases; unmatched junction bases: 6. The CDR3 sequence is 16 residues long. Germline V CDR1 and CDR2: KGHSH, LQKENI. This CDR3 reads CASSPPGQGGKYGYTF. In DNA, the CDR3 is TGTGCCAGCTCACCACCTGGACAGGGGGGGAAGTATGGCTACACCTTC.